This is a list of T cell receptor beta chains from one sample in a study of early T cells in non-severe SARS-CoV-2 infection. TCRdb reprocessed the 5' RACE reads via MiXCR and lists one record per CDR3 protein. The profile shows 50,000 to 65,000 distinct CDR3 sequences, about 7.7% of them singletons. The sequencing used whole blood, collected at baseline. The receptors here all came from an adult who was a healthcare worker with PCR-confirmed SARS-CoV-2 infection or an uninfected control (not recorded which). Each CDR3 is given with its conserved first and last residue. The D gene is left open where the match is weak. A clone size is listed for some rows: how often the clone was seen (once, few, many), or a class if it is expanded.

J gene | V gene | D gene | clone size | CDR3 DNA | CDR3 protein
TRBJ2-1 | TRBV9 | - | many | TGTGCCAGCAGCCCTCCGACCTCATCCACGACGCATGAGCAGTTCTTC | CASSPPTSSTTHEQFF
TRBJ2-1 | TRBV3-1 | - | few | TGTGCCAGCAGCCAAGCTGGGGGAAATGAGCAGTTCTTC | CASSQAGGNEQFF
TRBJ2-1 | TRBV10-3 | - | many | TGTGCCATCAGTCCAGGGGTGCCCAACAATGAGCAGTTCTTC | CAISPGVPNNEQFF
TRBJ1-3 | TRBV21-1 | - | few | TGTGCCAGGACAGGGCACTCTGGAAACACCATATATTTT | CARTGHSGNTIYF
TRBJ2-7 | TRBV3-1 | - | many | TGTGCCAGCAGCCCAGGCGCATCTTGGGGGAACTACGAGCAGTACTTC | CASSPGASWGNYEQYF
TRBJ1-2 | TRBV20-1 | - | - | TGCAGTGCGAGTCCTGGGGCCCCGCCCGGCTACACCTTC | CSASPGAPPGYTF
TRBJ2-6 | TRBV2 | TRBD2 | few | TGTGCCAGCAGTGGACTAGCGGGCATCTCTGGGGCCAACGTCCTGACTTTC | CASSGLAGISGANVLTF
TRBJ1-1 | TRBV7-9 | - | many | TGTGCCAGCAGCTTATTCGACGGGACTGAAGCTTTCTTT | CASSLFDGTEAFF
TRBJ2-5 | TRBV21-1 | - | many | TGTGCCAGCAGCAAGTCGGACGGAGGGGAAGAGACCCAGTACTTC | CASSKSDGGEETQYF
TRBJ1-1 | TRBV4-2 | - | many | TGTGCCAGCAGCCAAGAAGGCATAGGACAGCGTATCACTGAAGCTTTCTTT | CASSQEGIGQRITEAFF
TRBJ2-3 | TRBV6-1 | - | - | TGTGCCAGCGGGATCGAAGATACGCAGTATTTT | CASGIEDTQYF
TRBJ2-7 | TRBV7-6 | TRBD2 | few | TGTGCCAGCAGCTTAACCGGGACTACGTTCCTCGGGTACGAGCAGTACTTC | CASSLTGTTFLGYEQYF
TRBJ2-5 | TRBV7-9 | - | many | TGTGCCAGCAGCGGGTCTCAAGAGACCCAGTACTTC | CASSGSQETQYF
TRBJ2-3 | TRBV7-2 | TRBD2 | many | TGTGCCAGCAGACTTAGCGGGGGCACAGATACGCAGTATTTT | CASRLSGGTDTQYF
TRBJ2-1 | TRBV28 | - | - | TGTGCCAGCAGTTTATTATCGCTTAATGAGCAGTTCTTC | CASSLLSLNEQFF
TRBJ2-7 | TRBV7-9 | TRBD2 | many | TGTGCCAGCAGCCTAGCGGGAGCCGGCTCCTACGAGCAGTACTTC | CASSLAGAGSYEQYF
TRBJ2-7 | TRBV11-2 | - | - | TGTGCCAGCAGTTACCGCCGGGAGCCCACCTACGAGCAGTACTTC | CASSYRREPTYEQYF
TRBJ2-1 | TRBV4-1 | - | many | TGCGCCAGCAGCCAGTATCGAGACGTGGGGATCGATGAGCAGTTCTTC | CASSQYRDVGIDEQFF
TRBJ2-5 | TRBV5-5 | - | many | TGTGCCAGCAGTTACCGGACAGTCCAAGAGACCCAGTACTTC | CASSYRTVQETQYF
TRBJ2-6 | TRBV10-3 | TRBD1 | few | TGTGCCATCAGTGATAGGGACAGGGGTGCTGGGGCCAACGTCCTGACTTTC | CAISDRDRGAGANVLTF
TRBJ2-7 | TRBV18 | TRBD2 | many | TGTGCCAGCTCACCCCCGACTAGCGGCCAAGGGAACGAGCAGTACTTC | CASSPPTSGQGNEQYF
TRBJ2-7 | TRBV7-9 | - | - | TGTGCCAGCAGCTTAGGGAGCCAGGCGTTCTCCTACGAGCAGTACTTC | CASSLGSQAFSYEQYF
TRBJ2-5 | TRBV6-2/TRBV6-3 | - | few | TGTGCCAGCAGGGCACCGGGGACCCAGTACTTC | CASRAPGTQYF
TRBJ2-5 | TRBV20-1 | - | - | TGCAGTGCTACTATAGGGTTATCAGAGACCCAGTACTTC | CSATIGLSETQYF
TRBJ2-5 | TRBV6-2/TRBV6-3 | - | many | TGTGCCAGCAGTTACTCGATACTGGGGGTAACCCAGTACTTC | CASSYSILGVTQYF
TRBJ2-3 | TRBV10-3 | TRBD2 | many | TGTGCCATCACCGTCAGTAGCGGGAGAGGAGATACGCAGTATTTT | CAITVSSGRGDTQYF
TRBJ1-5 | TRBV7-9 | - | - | TGTGCCAGCAGCTTCGGGACATACAGCAATCAGCCCCAGCATTTT | CASSFGTYSNQPQHF
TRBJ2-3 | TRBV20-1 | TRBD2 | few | TGCAGTGCTAAGCGGGAGAGTCCCACAGATACGCAGTATTTT | CSAKRESPTDTQYF
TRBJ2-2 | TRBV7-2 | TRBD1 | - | TGTGCCAGCAGCTTAGGGGACAGGTACACCGGGGAGCTGTTTTTT | CASSLGDRYTGELFF
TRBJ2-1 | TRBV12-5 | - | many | TGTGCTAGTGGTTTGATTTTCCGGGCATACAATAAGAATGAGCAGTTCTTC | CASGLIFRAYNKNEQFF
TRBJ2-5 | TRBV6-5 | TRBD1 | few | TGTGCCAGCAGGACAGGGGGCCTGGAGACCCAGTACTTC | CASRTGGLETQYF
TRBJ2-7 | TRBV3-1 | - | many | TGTGCCAGCAGCCATGATAGGGTTTATGGCGGGTCGTACGAGCAGTACTTC | CASSHDRVYGGSYEQYF
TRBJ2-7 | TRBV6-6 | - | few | TGTGCCACTCAAACGCTACAGTGGTCCTACGAGCAGTACTTC | CATQTLQWSYEQYF
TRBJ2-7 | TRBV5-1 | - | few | TGCGCCAGCAGCTTCCGGGACGGGTCCTACGAGCAGTACTTC | CASSFRDGSYEQYF
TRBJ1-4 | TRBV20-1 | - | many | TGCAGTGCTAGCGACCGAAACACAGCAACTAATGAAAAACTGTTTTTT | CSASDRNTATNEKLFF
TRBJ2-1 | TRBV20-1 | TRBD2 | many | TGCAGTGCTACTAGCGGGAGGGAAGGTGTCAACAATGAGCAGTTCTTC | CSATSGREGVNNEQFF
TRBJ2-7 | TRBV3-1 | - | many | TGTGCCAGCAGCCAAACCGGGACATCCTCCAACGAGCAGTACTTC | CASSQTGTSSNEQYF
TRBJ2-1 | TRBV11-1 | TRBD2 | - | TGTGCCAGAAGCTTACCTGGACTAGCGGGAGGGATATACAATGAGCAGTTCTTC | CARSLPGLAGGIYNEQFF
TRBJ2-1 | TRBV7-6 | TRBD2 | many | TGTGCCAGCAGCCTAAACCTACGGACTAGCGGGACATCTGAGCAGTTCTTC | CASSLNLRTSGTSEQFF
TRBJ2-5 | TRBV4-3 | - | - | TGCGCCAGCAGCCGAGATGCCAGGACAGCTCAAGAGACCCAGTACTTC | CASSRDARTAQETQYF
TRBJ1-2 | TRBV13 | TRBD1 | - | TGTGCCAGCAGCCCCCGCACAGGGGGCGCCAATGGCTACACCTTC | CASSPRTGGANGYTF
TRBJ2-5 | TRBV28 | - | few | TGTGCCAGCAAGTGGACCCAGTACTTC | CASKWTQYF
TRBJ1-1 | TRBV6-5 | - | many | TGTGCCAGCAGTTACGACGTTCAAGGGTCCAAAGCTTTCTTT | CASSYDVQGSKAFF
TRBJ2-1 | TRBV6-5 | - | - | TGTGCCGGAACCGGGACTTCATACAATGAGCAGTTCTTC | CAGTGTSYNEQFF
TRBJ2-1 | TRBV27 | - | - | TGTGCCAGCAGTACAGGGCTCAACGATGAGCAGTTCTTC | CASSTGLNDEQFF